This TCR beta chain was captured in a study of T cells after yellow fever vaccination. Study-wide context: SMART-Seq v4 Ultra Low Input prepared libraries from low-cell fractions. Study conclusions and caveats: Secondary responses were weaker yet peaked faster, day 5 versus 15. Primary-vaccination clones mostly resurfaced post-booster (roughly 97% CD4, 85% to 90% CD8).

The CDR3 runs to 15 residues. V lost 1 base, J lost 2 bases, and 12 bases lay in between. The V gene's germline CDR1 is MGHRA and CDR2 YSYEKL. This clonotype was detected only a few times. Its antigen remains unknown. Template switching with 5'RACE generated the TCR cDNA and added a universal primer site and UMIs. TCRdb independently ran MiXCR on the 5' RACE reads; one entry per CDR3 protein. The profile shows some 300,000 distinct CDR3 sequences, roughly 4% of them singletons. Sample: PBMCs, taken on the day of the yellow fever booster vaccination. This sequence joins TRBV4-1 and TRBJ2-7; D may be TRBD1 (6 bases). This receptor was taken from a man younger than 35 who received the YFV17D yellow fever vaccine. CDR3 region: CASSQVQGGTYEQYF. CDR3 sequence (DNA): TGCGCCAGCAGCCAAGTACAGGGTGGGACCTACGAGCAGTACTTC.